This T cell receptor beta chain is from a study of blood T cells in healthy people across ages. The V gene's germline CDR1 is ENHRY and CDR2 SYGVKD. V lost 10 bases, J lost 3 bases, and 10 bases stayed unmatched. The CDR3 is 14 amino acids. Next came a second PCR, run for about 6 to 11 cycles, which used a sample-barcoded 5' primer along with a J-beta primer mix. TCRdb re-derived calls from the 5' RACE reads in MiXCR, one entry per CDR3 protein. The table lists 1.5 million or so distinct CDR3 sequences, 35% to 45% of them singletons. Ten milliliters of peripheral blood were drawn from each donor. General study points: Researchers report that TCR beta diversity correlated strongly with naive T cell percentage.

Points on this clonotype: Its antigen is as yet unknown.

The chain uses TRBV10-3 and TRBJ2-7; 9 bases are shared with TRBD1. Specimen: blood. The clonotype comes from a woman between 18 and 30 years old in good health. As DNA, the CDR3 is TGTGCCACGGCCGGGACAGGGAGTTTCTACGAGCAGTACTTC. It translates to CATAGTGSFYEQYF.